The 9 T cell receptor beta chains presented below share a single source sample, sequenced in a study of blood T cells in healthy people across ages. For the second PCR, which ran for 7 to 11 cycles, a sample-barcoded 5' primer and a J-beta primer mix were used. TCRdb re-called the 5' RACE reads with MiXCR, one entry per CDR3 protein. The table shows 750,000 to 950,000 distinct CDR3 sequences, with about 27% occurring only once. This sample was shared with a second study, whose subject was T cells of mothers and their children.

Specimen: blood. These receptors all stem from a woman between 40 and 55 years old in good health.

With respect to this clonotype: The junction departs from the called germline gene at one end, perhaps through a read error. J is TRBJ2-7 and V is TRBV7-9; no clear D. Germline loops: CDR1 SEHNR, CDR2 FQNEAQ (reference sequence). The CDR3 loop spans 16 amino acids. CDR3 nucleotide sequence: TGTTCCAGCAGCAAAACATCCCGACAAGTAGCCTACGAGCAGTACTTC. Amino acid sequence: CSSSKTSRQVAYEQYF. Together with reference TRBV7-9 and TRBJ2-7, the CDR3 gives the full variable domain: DTGVSQNPRHKITKRGQNVTFRCDPISEHNRLYWYRQTLGQGPEFLTYFQNEAQLEKSRLLSDRFSAERPKGSFSTLEIQRTEQGDSAMYLCSSSKTSRQVAYEQYFGPGTRLTVT.

The V call is TRBV4-1, the J call TRBJ2-7; 9 bases align to TRBD2. With the DNA end fitting TRBJ2-5 better, the J assignment may be wrong. CDR3 size: 16 residues. In germline, CDR1 is MGHRA, CDR2 YSYEKL. For the CDR3, the DNA is TGCGCCAGCAGCCAACATCGCGGGGGGGCCGGGGAGACCCAGTACTTC. Encoded protein: CASSQHRGGAGETQYF.

This clonotype occurred a few times. The gene calls are TRBV7-8 and TRBJ2-4; TRBD1 matches at 11 bases. With the DNA end fitting TRBJ2-7 better, the J assignment may be wrong. Germline assignment: CDR1 SGHVS and CDR2 FQNEAQ. The CDR3 sequence is 16 residues long. The DNA for the CDR3 is TGTGCCAGCAGCTTAATTGGGACAGGGGGATACTACGAGCAGTACTTC. Its protein product is CASSLIGTGGYYEQYF.

This chain connects TRBV10-3 to TRBJ2-7; D not certain. Deletions cut 2 bases from V and 13 bases from J, with 12 bases between. CDR3 length: 11 amino acids. The germline gives CDR1 ENHRY, CDR2 SYGVKD. CDR3 protein: CAISEGNERYF. Here the CDR3 DNA reads TGTGCCATCAGTGAGGGTAACGAGCGATACTTC.

Of note for this clonotype: Just one base apart from a much larger clone, this may be a read error. J is TRBJ2-7 and V is TRBV12-3 or TRBV12-4, with D perhaps matching TRBD1 or TRBD2 (5 bases each). CDR3 length: 15 amino acids. V gave up 6 bases and J gave up 0 bases, with 15 bases separating them. In DNA, the CDR3 is TGTGCCAGCAGACTAGAGACAGAGAGCTCCTACGAGCAGTACTTC. This translates into CASRLETESSYEQYF.

This chain links TRBV27 with TRBJ2-5, with TRBD2 identical over 9 bases. The CDR3 extends over 14 amino acids. J gave up 3 bases and V 6 bases, and 5 bases lay outside the gene matches. The germline V gene encodes CDR1 MNHEY and CDR2 SMNVEV (reference sequence). CDR3 coding DNA: TGTGCCAGCAGAACCCGACTAGCGGAAGAGACCCAGTACTTC. Its protein product is CASRTRLAEETQYF.

The CDR3 DNA reads TGTGCCAGCAGTGAACTAGTCGATCAGCCCCAGCATTTT. Amino acid sequence: CASSELVDQPQHF. V is TRBV6-1 and J is TRBJ1-5; D call uncertain. The CDR3 is 13 residues long. Germline V lookup: CDR1 MNHNS, CDR2 SASEGT. The germline V and J ends were trimmed by 2 bases and 5 bases, with 7 bases remaining between them.

This clonotype has more than one count but fewer than ten. The chain couples TRBV20-1 to TRBJ1-6; D may be TRBD1 (5 bases). The germline CDR1 and CDR2 sequences are DFQATT and SNEGSKA (reference sequence). V lost 4 bases, J lost 0 bases, and 10 bases lay in between. This CDR3 is built from 15 residues. The CDR3 protein is CSAITGGSYNSPLHF. In DNA, the CDR3 is TGCAGTGCTATCACAGGCGGCTCCTATAATTCACCCCTCCACTTT.

This clonotype showed up just a few times. A clone one base away is much larger, so this may be a read error. V is TRBV29-1 and J is TRBJ2-1, with 9 bases aligning to TRBD2. The J call may be in error: the DNA end matches TRBJ2-7 better. Germline V gene sequence: CDR1 SQVTM, CDR2 ANQGSEA. This CDR3 region has 12 residues. CDR3 loop: CSVAGGYNEQYF. The CDR3 DNA reads as TGCAGCGTAGCGGGGGGCTACAATGAGCAGTACTTC.